Below, one T cell receptor (beta chain) is given with its context. This clonotype was found many times. The specificity of this receptor is unknown. No much larger clonotype is one base removed from it; base qualities were not supplied. This sample is part of a study of CD8+CD57+ T cells in acquired aplastic anemia (dated by TCRdb to about 2018). Notes on the research overall: DNA extracted from sorted CD4+ and CD8+ cells had a mean of about 3.2 ug, with a range of roughly 0.17 to 27.4 ug. CD8+CD57+ expansion was defined as a frequency above the mean frequency observed in healthy subjects.

Genomic DNA was used as template for profiling of TCR beta VDJ combinations and CDR3 sequences. TCR repertoire sequencing was run on an Illumina HiSeq 2000. Processing in the source paper ran as follows. TRBV/TRBJ rearrangement plots, CDR3 size and DJ length profiles, and Simpson's diversity index were used to assess repertoires. Whichever DNA sequence was most abundant in the deep sequencing data was defined as the immunodominant clone. CDR3 amino acid sequences were screened for sharing across subjects and were compared with published repertoires and the VDJdb database. TCRdb reran the public reads through fastp at Q25 and MiXCR, keeping productive beta chains. CDR3 protein sequences are deduplicated, and each keeps its most common genes and DNA. Here the V and J calls rest on TCRdb's processing, not on the authors' analysis. Across this sample there are 120,000 or so distinct CDR3 sequences, with 55% to 70% seen only once. Of the sample, roughly 29% falls within the top ten clones.

Summary of the overall study and its limitations: About 30 CD8+ CDR3 sequences were found to be shared between patients and controls, but these sequences appeared to be highly expressed in patients and within the immunodominant clones of the patients. CD8+ Simpson's diversity did not differ significantly between patients and healthy controls (P=0.060).

Patients chosen for sequencing had shown expansion of CD8+CD57+ cells by flow cytometry. Every patient had a diagnosis of severe acquired aplastic anemia based on International Study of Aplastic Anemia and Agranulocytosis and Camitta criteria. Patients had received no therapy at the time of blood sampling. The study deep-sequenced TCR repertoires of sorted CD4+ and CD8+ blood T cells from severe aplastic anemia patients and healthy subjects. In the USA, patient enrollment took place under clinicaltrials.gov protocols 00001620, 01623167, 00001397, 00071045, 00081523 and 00961064. Ficoll-Paque density gradient centrifugation was used to isolate peripheral blood mononuclear cells. Before DNA extraction, CD4+ and CD8+ T cells were sorted with FACS or magnetic beads. V is shortened by 7 bases, J by 0 bases, and the region joining them spans 10 bases. The CDR3 numbers 14 residues from cysteine through phenylalanine. CDR3 DNA only is kept here, 42 bases in frame from base 1. The germline V gene encodes CDR1 LNHDA and CDR2 SQIVND (reference sequence).

The sequence joins TRBV19 to TRBJ2-1; TRBD1 could be the D gene, as 5 bases match. This TCR was recovered from a human donor with aplastic anemia. The sample consisted of sorted CD4+, CD8+, or CD8+CD57+ T cells (not recorded which) from PBMCs. For the CDR3, the sequence is CASNDRSSYNEQFF. Read as DNA, the sequence is TGTGCCAGTAATGACAGAAGCTCCTACAATGAGCAGTTCTTC.